This T cell receptor beta chain came from a study of T cell responses to AZD1222 COVID-19 vaccine. Notes on this clone: Antigen unknown.

This CDR3 has 14 amino acids. Germline assignment: CDR1 LNHDA and CDR2 SQIVND (reference sequence). Unmatched junction bases numbered 4, after V lost 5 bases and J lost 3 bases. Sequencing was performed with immunoSEQ multiplex PCR; in TCRdb, only in-frame clones are kept and a portion is missing. The sample lists 150,000 to 200,000 clones; 85% to 90% were seen once. Points from the study as a whole: Just a handful of AZD1222 recipients were seropositive at baseline.

The sequence derives from an adult who received the AZD1222 COVID-19 vaccine. The specimen comprised peripheral blood, sampled 28 days after the second AZD1222 dose. The chain employs TRBV19 and TRBJ1-3, with TRBD1 identical over 7 bases. This chain's CDR3 is CASSPGDSGNTIYF. The CDR3 bases are TGTGCCAGTAGTCCGGGGGACAGTGGAAACACCATATATTTT.